A single sample is the source of the 8 T cell receptor beta chains below, sequenced in a study of early stage breast cancer tumors. The method was immunoSEQ multiplex PCR; TCRdb's version includes in-frame clones alone and lacks a portion of them. The data show about 1,600 clones, around 75% seen once. The sequencing input was normal breast tissue next to the tumor. These receptors were taken from a person aged 70 to 85 with breast cancer.

CDR3: CASSQVMGRVGPTNEKLFF. The DNA of the CDR3 is TGTGCCAGCAGCCAAGTCATGGGCAGGGTAGGGCCAACTAATGAAAAACTGTTTTTT. The gene calls are TRBV4-2 and TRBJ1-4, with TRBD1 as a possible D gene (5 bases). V lost 1 base and J lost 0, with 18 bases in between. From germline, CDR1 is LGHNA and CDR2 YNFKEQ. The CDR3 has 19 amino acids.

V usage is TRBV7-6 and J usage is TRBJ2-3, with 7 positions matching TRBD2. This CDR3 region has 14 residues. V shed 5 bases, J shed 3 bases, and the junction held 5 bases outside the gene matches. In germline, CDR1 is SGHVS, CDR2 FNYEAQ. CDR3 sequence: CASSRAGTTDTQYF. CDR3 DNA: TGTGCCAGCAGCAGAGCGGGGACGACAGATACGCAGTATTTT.

This clone was seen just once. V is TRBV6-1 and J is TRBJ2-5, with D perhaps TRBD2 (6 bases). Germline V gene sequence: CDR1 MNHNS, CDR2 SASEGT. The ends were cut back, 4 bases at V and 5 bases at J, with 23 bases in the middle. CDR3 size: 17 residues. Written as DNA, the CDR3 is TGTGCCAGCAGTGGTTCCCGCTGGCGGGGCGCTGGCGAGACCCAGTACTTC. It is translated as CASSGSRWRGAGETQYF.

The chain joins TRBV4-3 to TRBJ2-1, with 8 bases lining up with TRBD1. The CDR3 is 15 residues long. Trimming took 3 bases from V and 8 from J; bases not matched to a gene: 9. Germline V lookup: CDR1 LGHNA, CDR2 YSLEER. The CDR3 region is CASSQGGQGFDEQFF. DNA for the CDR3: TGCGCCAGCAGCCAGGGCGGACAGGGTTTTGATGAGCAGTTCTTC.

Regarding this clone: Other DNA sequences in the sample encode the same CDR3. The chain has TRBV7-6 and TRBJ1-1; TRBD1 matches at 9 bases. The CDR3 is 14 amino acids. Trimming at V came to 5 bases and at J to 1 base, leaving 2 bases not matched to a gene. CDR1 is SGHVS, CDR2 FNYEAQ, per germline. CDR3 amino acids: CASSDRGGNTEAFF. For the CDR3, the DNA is TGTGCCAGCAGCGACAGGGGGGGGAACACTGAAGCTTTCTTT.

A single count supports this clone. The genes are TRBV7-7 and TRBJ1-2; 7 nucleotides align to TRBD1. CDR3 length: 17 amino acids. V was clipped by 3 bases and J by 2 bases; unmatched bases: 12. Germline V gene data show CDR1 as SSHAT and CDR2 as FNYEAQ (reference sequence). The CDR3 reads CASSLDTTQTGNYGYTF. In nucleotides, the CDR3 is TGTGCCAGCAGCTTGGACACCACCCAGACAGGGAACTATGGCTACACCTTC.

The chain is built from TRBV18 and TRBJ1-5, with 9 bases aligning to TRBD1. The J segment lost 7 bases and the V segment lost 6 bases, leaving 7 bases of the junction unmatched. The CDR3 is 14 residues long. Germline CDR1 reads KGHSH; CDR2 reads LQKENI. The CDR3 loop is CASSPGTGNQPQHF. The CDR3 DNA is TGTGCCAGCTCTCCCGGGACAGGGAACCAGCCCCAGCATTTT.

The chain carries TRBV12-5 and TRBJ2-1; a weak D match, TRBD2 (7 bases). V gave up 1 base and J gave up 8 bases, with 15 bases separating them. CDR1 is LGHNT, CDR2 FRNRAP, per germline. The CDR3 spans 15 residues. In nucleotides, the CDR3 is TGTGCTAGTGGTTTGGCCCTCGGGGGGCTCGATGAGCAGTTCTTC. This encodes CASGLALGGLDEQFF.